This passage covers 17 T cell receptor beta chains from one sample sequenced in a study of T-cell reconstitution after alpha-beta-depleted transplantation in children. This sample's TCRbeta library carried unique molecular identifier barcodes. TCRdb re-called the PCR reads through MiXCR, storing one row per CDR3 protein. The sample contains over 150,000 distinct CDR3 sequences, around 6.8% of which appear only once. This material consisted of PBMCs from the stem cell graft donor, taken from the stem cell graft. The receptors shown here come from a human donor who donated a stem cell graft to a child with Wiskott-Aldrich syndrome.

This clonotype was observed at least ten times. This chain links TRBV11-1 with TRBJ2-1; 9 nucleotides line up with TRBD2. The CDR3 is 16 residues long. Per germline, CDR1 SGHAT and CDR2 FQDESV (reference sequence). Trimming cost V 5 bases and J 5 bases; bases outside gene matches: 10. Written as DNA, the CDR3 is TGTGCCAGCAGCACCAATCCTAGCGGGGATAACAATGAGCAGTTCTTC. Its protein product is CASSTNPSGDNNEQFF.

This clonotype has ten or more counts. V usage is TRBV12-3 or TRBV12-4 and J usage is TRBJ2-2, with TRBD2 matching over 8 bases. There are 16 residues in the CDR3. V gave up 6 bases and J gave up 6 bases; unmatched junction bases: 12. This chain's CDR3 is CASSPLIAGLSGELFF. CDR3 coding DNA: TGTGCCAGCAGCCCATTGATAGCGGGATTGTCCGGGGAGCTGTTTTTT.

This clonotype appeared many times. This CDR3 reads CSVGQTLDSQQYF. CDR3 nucleotide sequence: TGCAGCGTTGGACAGACGCTTGATTCTCAGCAGTACTTC. The chain joins TRBV29-1 to TRBJ2-7; TRBD1 is a possible D gene (5 bases). CDR3 length: 13 amino acids. Per germline, CDR1 SQVTM and CDR2 ANQGSEA. Trimming left V 4 bases short and J 8 bases short, with 18 bases between.

The V and J genes are TRBV19 and TRBJ1-2; TRBD1 matches at 7 bases. This CDR3 is built from 14 residues. J gave up 6 bases and V 5 bases, and 9 bases lay outside the gene matches. CDR1 and CDR2 from the germline V gene are LNHDA and SQIVND (reference sequence). The CDR3 here is CASSFPLTGNGYTF. The CDR3 nucleotides are TGTGCCAGTAGTTTTCCCCTGACAGGGAATGGCTACACCTTC.

This clonotype appeared a few times. V usage is TRBV5-1 and J usage is TRBJ1-6, with 7 bases identical to TRBD1. Germline assignment: CDR1 SGHRS and CDR2 YFSETQ. The junction had 13 bases not matched to a gene; V was cut back by 1 base and J by 9 bases. This CDR3 is 17 amino acids long. CDR3 in amino acids: CASSLRGEGAAISPLHF. In DNA, the CDR3 is TGCGCCAGCAGCTTGCGGGGGGAGGGGGCGGCGATTTCACCCCTCCACTTT.

J is TRBJ1-5 and V is TRBV18; possibly TRBD1 for D (5 bases). V was shortened by 3 bases and J by 3 bases, with 12 bases between the two germline ends. Germline-derived CDR1 and CDR2 are KGHSH and LQKENI. This CDR3 spans 15 amino acids. The CDR3 region has the DNA TGTGCCAGCTCACCGGGGCAGGGCCCCAATCAGCCCCAGCATTTT. The encoded protein is CASSPGQGPNQPQHF.

A single count supports this clonotype. A much larger clone lies one base from this, so it may be a read error. The chain employs TRBV5-4 and TRBJ1-2, with 9 bases fitting TRBD1. CDR1 is SGHNT, CDR2 YYREEE, per germline (reference sequence). This CDR3 has 15 residues. CDR3 in DNA: TGTGCCACCAGCCTCCGACAGGGGGGTATCGGGGGCTACACCTTC. Protein product: CATSLRQGGIGGYTF.

The chain is built from TRBV23-1 and TRBJ2-6, with D tentatively TRBD1 (6 bases). TRBV23-1 is an ORF; its function is uncertain. Trimming took off 6 bases at V and 4 bases at J, with 19 bases between the two ends. This CDR3 has 17 residues. CDR3 DNA sequence: TGCGCCAGCAGGGCCTTAACAGGGTTCCCCGGGGCCAACGTCCTGACTTTC. It specifies CASRALTGFPGANVLTF.

This clonotype was seen many times. This chain connects TRBV12-3 or TRBV12-4 to TRBJ1-2; possibly TRBD1 for D (6 bases). Trimming left V 3 bases short and J 7 bases short, with 12 bases between. The CDR3 is 13 residues long. For the CDR3, the DNA is TGTGCCAGCAGTTTTTGGGAGGGGGTTGGCTACACCTTC. It translates to CASSFWEGVGYTF.

This clonotype was found many times. V is TRBV7-8 and J is TRBJ2-3; tentative D call: TRBD1 (6 bases). Germline V gene sequence: CDR1 SGHVS, CDR2 FQNEAQ. This CDR3 comprises 14 residues. V lost 5 bases to trimming and J lost 0 bases, with 9 bases between them. The CDR3 region is CASSRTVSTDTQYF. Written as DNA, the CDR3 is TGTGCCAGCAGCAGGACAGTCAGCACAGATACGCAGTATTTT.

In this sample, this clonotype turned up many times. V gene TRBV20-1 combines with J gene TRBJ2-1, with TRBD2 identical over 10 bases. The CDR3 loop spans 17 amino acids. Germline-derived CDR1 and CDR2 are DFQATT and SNEGSKA (reference sequence). J lost 1 base, V lost 3 bases, and 9 bases had no gene match. The DNA of the CDR3 is TGCAGTGCTAGCAGGCTAGCGGGAGTGAAGTCCTACAATGAGCAGTTCTTC. This translates into CSASRLAGVKSYNEQFF.

With respect to this clonotype: A clone one base away is much larger, so this may be a read error. The chain joins TRBV5-1 to TRBJ2-7; tentatively, D is TRBD1 (6 bases). Germline assignment: CDR1 SGHRS and CDR2 YFSETQ. The CDR3 extends over 14 amino acids. V dropped 4 bases and J dropped 3 bases, with 14 bases sitting between them. CDR3 amino acids: CASSLDRINYEQYF. CDR3 coding DNA: TGCGCCAGCAGCCTTGACAGGATCAACTACGAGCAGTACTTC.

This clonotype has a count of ten or more. The chain uses TRBV12-3 or TRBV12-4 and TRBJ1-1, with 9 bases that match TRBD1. The CDR3 totals 15 residues. The V segment lost 4 bases and the J segment 8 bases; nucleotides outside the gene matches: 11. Here the CDR3 reads CASSYKDRGSREAFF. The CDR3 bases are TGTGCCAGCAGTTATAAGGACAGGGGTTCTCGGGAAGCTTTCTTT.

This clonotype was observed at least ten times. This chain uses TRBV20-1 with TRBJ1-1, with a tentative D call TRBD1 (6 bases). Germline loops: CDR1 DFQATT, CDR2 SNEGSKA (reference sequence). V shed 6 bases and J shed 1 base, with 15 bases lying between them. This CDR3 is built from 14 residues. The CDR3 is CSAPSSRGNTEAFF. The DNA of the CDR3 is TGCAGTGCCCCGAGCTCCAGGGGGAACACTGAAGCTTTCTTT.

This clonotype came up many times. J is TRBJ1-3 and V is TRBV25-1; D is ambiguous. The CDR3 runs 14 residues. V dropped 8 bases and J dropped 0 bases, with 11 bases sitting between them. Germline V gene lookup returns CDR1 MGHDK and CDR2 SYGVNS. The CDR3 coding sequence is TGTGCCAGCCGGTCGGACTTCTCTGGAAACACCATATATTTT. This gives the protein CASRSDFSGNTIYF.

This clonotype was seen ten or more times. The rearrangement uses TRBV4-2 and TRBJ2-1, with D tentatively TRBD1 or TRBD2 (6 bases each). The CDR3 extends over 15 amino acids. Trimming removed 0 bases at V and 15 bases at J, with 21 bases between. Per the germline V gene, CDR1 is LGHNA and CDR2 is YNFKEQ. The CDR3: CASSQDPDGGGIRFF. CDR3 in DNA: TGTGCCAGCAGCCAAGATCCCGATGGAGGGGGGATCCGGTTCTTC.

The J gene is TRBJ2-7, the V gene TRBV11-2; 10 bases agree with TRBD1. This CDR3 has 17 residues. The germline gives CDR1 SGHAT, CDR2 FQNNGV. The J segment lost 2 bases and the V segment lost 2 bases, leaving 9 bases of the junction unmatched. The CDR3 region has the DNA TGTGCCAGCAGCTTATATGCCGGGACAGGGGTGACCTACGAGCAGTACTTC. It encodes CASSLYAGTGVTYEQYF.